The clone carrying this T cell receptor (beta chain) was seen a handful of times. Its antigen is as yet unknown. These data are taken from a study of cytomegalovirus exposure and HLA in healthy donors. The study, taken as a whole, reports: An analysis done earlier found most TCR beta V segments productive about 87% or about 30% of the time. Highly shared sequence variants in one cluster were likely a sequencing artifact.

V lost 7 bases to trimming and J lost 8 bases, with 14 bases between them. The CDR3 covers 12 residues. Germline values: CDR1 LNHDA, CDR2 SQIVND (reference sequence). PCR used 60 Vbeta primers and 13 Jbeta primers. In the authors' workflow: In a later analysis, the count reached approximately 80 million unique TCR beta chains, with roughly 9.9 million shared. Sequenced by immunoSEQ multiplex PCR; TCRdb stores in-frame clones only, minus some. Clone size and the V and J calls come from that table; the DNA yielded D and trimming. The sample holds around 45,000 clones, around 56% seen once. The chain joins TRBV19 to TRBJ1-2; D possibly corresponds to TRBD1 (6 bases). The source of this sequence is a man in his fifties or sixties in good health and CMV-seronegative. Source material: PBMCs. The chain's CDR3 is CASTIQGGGYTF. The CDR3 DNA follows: TGTGCCAGTACCATACAGGGTGGGGGCTACACCTTC. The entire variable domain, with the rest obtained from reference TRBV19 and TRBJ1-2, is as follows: DGGITQSPKYLFRKEGQNVTLSCEQNLNHDAMYWYRQDPGQGLRLIYYSQIVNDFQKGDIAEGYSVSREKKESFPLTVTSAQKNPTAFYLCASTIQGGGYTFGSGTRLTVV.